This T cell receptor (beta chain) was found in a study of cytomegalovirus exposure and HLA in healthy donors. Whole-study context: A previous analysis identified more than 100 million unique TCR beta sequences derived from around 200 million T cells. A preliminary data release comprised roughly 80 million unique TCRs obtained from HLA-typed donors. Regarding the study as a whole: An analysis done earlier found most TCR beta V segments productive about 90% or about 30% of the time.

Germline assignment: CDR1 SNHLY and CDR2 FYNNEI. The CDR3 sequence is 14 residues long. J was trimmed by 4 bases and V by 4 bases; bases with no gene match: 6. The PCR employed 60 Vbeta primers together with 13 Jbeta primers. Method: immunoSEQ multiplex PCR; TCRdb's copy keeps in-frame clones and lacks some. The sample lists more than 250,000 clones, 70% to 90% occurring once. Details on this clone: Antigen specificity is unknown.

This chain uses TRBV2 with TRBJ1-1, with 7 bases matching TRBD1. Sequencing used PBMCs. This receptor was identified in a woman aged 18-35 years in good health and CMV-seronegative. The DNA for the CDR3 is TGTGCCAGCAGTGTCTCACAGGGGCTCACTGAAGCTTTCTTT. This encodes CASSVSQGLTEAFF.